This TCR beta chain was profiled in a study of T cell responses to AZD1222 COVID-19 vaccine. The CDR3 contains 16 residues. The germline gives CDR1 SEHNR, CDR2 FQNEAQ (reference sequence). V shed 4 bases, J shed 3 bases, and the junction held 2 bases outside the gene matches. Only in-frame clones appear in the TCRdb table, and some are missing; sequencing was by immunoSEQ multiplex PCR. Of approximately 150,000 clones listed, 94% are singletons. This sequence joins TRBV7-9 and TRBJ2-2, with 13 bases that match TRBD2. The receptor's source is an adult in good health. The sample was peripheral blood, taken on day 0 of AZD1222 vaccination. The CDR3 loop is CASSSGLAGDTGELFF. The CDR3 coding sequence is TGTGCCAGCAGCTCCGGACTAGCGGGGGACACCGGGGAGCTGTTTTTT.